The clone carrying this T cell receptor (beta chain) occurred a few times. This CDR3 has 14 amino acids. The V gene lost 2 bases and the J gene lost 4 bases, with 12 bases spanning the gap. Germline V gives CDR1 SGDLS, CDR2 YYNGEE. The data were produced by immunoSEQ multiplex PCR, yet TCRdb's version contains in-frame clones alone and is incomplete. The sample has tens of thousands of clones; about nine tenths are singletons. This sample is part of a study of blood T cell repertoires in COVID-19. Turning to the study itself: PBMCs, B-cell-depleted T cells, or T cells were the source of the cDNA or gDNA that made up the material.

The gene calls are TRBV9 and TRBJ1-1, with unresolved D. Source material: peripheral blood. The receptor was isolated from a woman in her 50s with acute or convalescent COVID-19. CDR3 coding DNA: TGTGCCAGCAGCGTTCTGGGCGTTGGCACTGAAGCTTTCTTT. It encodes CASSVLGVGTEAFF. Based on the CDR3 plus reference TRBV9 and TRBJ1-1, the full variable domain is DSGVTQTPKHLITATGQRVTLRCSPRSGDLSVYWYQQSLDQGLQFLIQYYNGEERAKGNILERFSAQQFPDLHSELNLSSLELGDSALYFCASSVLGVGTEAFFGQGTRLTVV.